A selection of T cell receptor beta chains follows, all from one sample in a study of cytomegalovirus exposure and HLA in healthy donors. The protocol was immunoSEQ multiplex PCR, while the TCRdb copy is restricted to in-frame clones and leaves out a portion. The sample includes 150,000 to 200,000 clones, more than 80% of them seen just once. The sample was PBMCs. These receptor sequences come from a woman aged 18-35 years in good health and CMV-seropositive. CDR3s leave out the opening cysteine and the closing phenylalanine or tryptophan. The order of the fields is V gene, clone size, J gene, CDR3 protein. Part of the rows lack a size; the others show once, few, many or a class for expanded clones.

>TRBV6-5|NA|TRBJ1-2
ASISGSYGYT
>TRBV6-4|NA|TRBJ2-3
ASSRLAGDTDTQY
>TRBV10-3|NA|TRBJ1-2
AISEQPNYGYT
>TRBV5-1|NA|TRBJ2-7
ASSQDRFPYEQY
>TRBV11-3|NA|TRBJ2-1
ASIHSRGGLAQF
>TRBV7-6|NA|TRBJ2-3
ASSSGQGGDTQY
>TRBV6-1|NA|TRBJ1-6
ASSLGQGSPPLH
>TRBV9|NA|TRBJ1-1
ASSPGQMNTEAF
>TRBV6-5|NA|TRBJ1-6
ASSYVGSPLH
>TRBV27|NA|TRBJ1-1
ASSFGGNLRNTEAF
>TRBV14|NA|TRBJ2-5
ASSQGGSQETQY
>TRBV5-1|few|TRBJ1-5
ASSLEGGNQPQH
>TRBV9|NA|TRBJ1-2
ASSVGGQGTAYGYT
>TRBV6-5|NA|TRBJ2-1
ASISAGGHNEQF
>TRBV15|once|TRBJ2-5
ATSRVGLAGGQETQY